This T cell receptor (beta chain) was captured by sequencing in a study of Graves' ophthalmopathy and Graves' hyperthyroidism. The CDR3 is 14 residues long. CDR1 and CDR2 (germline): SGDLS, YYNGEE. V lost 0 bases, J lost 11 bases, and 17 bases lay in between. Orbital computed tomography, together with clinical symptoms, serum thyroxine, TRAb and thyroid ultrasound, was used for diagnosis. From RNA, the CDR3 regions of TCR beta chains were amplified and sequenced. The library came from an HTBI-primed first-round RT-PCR and a second-round multiplex PCR. MiXCR, applied by TCRdb to the multiplex PCR reads, yields one record per CDR3 protein. Here the sample spans some 400,000 distinct CDR3 sequences, 18% being singletons. This clonotype was detected ten times or more.

The TCR comes from a woman aged 18-29 years with Graves' ophthalmopathy. The rearrangement links TRBV9 to TRBJ1-1; the D is unclear. Sequencing input: peripheral blood. Here the CDR3 reads CASSVGASVSKAFF. The DNA for the CDR3 is TGTGCCAGCAGCGTAGGTGCTTCGGTCAGTAAGGCTTTCTTT.